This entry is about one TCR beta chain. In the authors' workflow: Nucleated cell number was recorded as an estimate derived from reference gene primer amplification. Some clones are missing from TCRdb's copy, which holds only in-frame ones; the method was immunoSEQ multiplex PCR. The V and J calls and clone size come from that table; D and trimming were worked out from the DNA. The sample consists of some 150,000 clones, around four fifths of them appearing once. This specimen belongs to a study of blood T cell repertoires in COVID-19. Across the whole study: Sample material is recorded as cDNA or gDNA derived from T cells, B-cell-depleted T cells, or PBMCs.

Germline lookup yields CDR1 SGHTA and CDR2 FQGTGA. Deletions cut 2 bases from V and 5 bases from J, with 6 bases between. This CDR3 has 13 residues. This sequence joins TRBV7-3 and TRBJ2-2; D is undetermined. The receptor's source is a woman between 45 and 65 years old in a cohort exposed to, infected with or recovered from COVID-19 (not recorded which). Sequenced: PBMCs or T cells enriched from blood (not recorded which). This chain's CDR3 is CASSLEITGELFF. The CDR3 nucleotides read TGTGCCAGCAGCTTAGAGATTACCGGGGAGCTGTTTTTT.